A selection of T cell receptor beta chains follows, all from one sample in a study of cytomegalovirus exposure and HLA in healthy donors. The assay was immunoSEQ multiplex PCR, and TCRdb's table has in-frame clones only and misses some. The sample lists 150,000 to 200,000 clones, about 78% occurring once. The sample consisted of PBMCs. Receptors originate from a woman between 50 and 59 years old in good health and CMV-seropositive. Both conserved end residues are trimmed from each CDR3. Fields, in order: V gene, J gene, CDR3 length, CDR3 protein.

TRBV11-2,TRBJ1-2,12,ASSLTRGVAGYT
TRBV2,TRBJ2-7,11,ASSGWTEGEQY
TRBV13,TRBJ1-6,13,ASSFRQGYNSPLH
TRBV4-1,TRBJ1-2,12,ASSQENSNYGYT
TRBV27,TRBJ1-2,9,ASSLRGGYT
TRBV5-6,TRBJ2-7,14,ASSLGAGTSGSGGY
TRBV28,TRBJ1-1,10,ATREADTEAF
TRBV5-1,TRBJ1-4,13,ASSSSRRTDEKLF
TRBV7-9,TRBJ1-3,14,ASSLVGQRSGNTIY
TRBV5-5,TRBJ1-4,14,ASSLSRGRSDEKLF
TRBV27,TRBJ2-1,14,ASTGLAGGPFGEQF
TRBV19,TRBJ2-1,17,ASSIQLAGGYSSYNEQF
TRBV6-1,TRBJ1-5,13,ASRDRVFSNQPQH
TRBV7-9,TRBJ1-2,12,SSTVTASNYGYT
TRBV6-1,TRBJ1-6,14,ASSEDRGPPNSPLH
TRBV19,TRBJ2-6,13,ASSRQGPGANVLT
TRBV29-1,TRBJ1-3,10,SVVKTGNTIY
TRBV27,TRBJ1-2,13,ASSPSDSPPYGYT
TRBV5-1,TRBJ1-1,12,ASSPGQVNTEAF
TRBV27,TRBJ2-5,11,ASSFTRGETQY
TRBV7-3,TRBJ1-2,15,ASSLTGGGGPVNGYT
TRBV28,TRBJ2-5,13,ASSFRTGQLAAQY
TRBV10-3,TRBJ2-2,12,AIRTSGGAGELF
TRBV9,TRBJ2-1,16,ASSPTSGGGSSYNEQF
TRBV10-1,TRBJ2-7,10,ASSRGLNEQY
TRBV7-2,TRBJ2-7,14,ASSSRQAGVLWEQY
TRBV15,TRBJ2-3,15,ATRVTGTRDSTDTQY
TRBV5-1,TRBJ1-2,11,ASSLGPQRGYT
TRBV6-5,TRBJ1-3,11,ASSLAGLDTIY
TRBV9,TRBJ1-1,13,ASSAIMGGGTEAF
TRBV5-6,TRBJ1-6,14,ASSPGGGGHHSPLH
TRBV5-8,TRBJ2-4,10,ASSLITSIQY
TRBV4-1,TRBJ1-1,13,ASRRQFKIYTEAF
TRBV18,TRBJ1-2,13,ASSPTRLAGEGYT
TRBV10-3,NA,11,AIRRDSSYEQY
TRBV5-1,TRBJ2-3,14,ASSSPGAGRTDTQY
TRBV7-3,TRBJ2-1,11,ASSPGSYNEQF
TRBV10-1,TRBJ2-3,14,ASSESTGGRTDTQY
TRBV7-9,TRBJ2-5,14,ASSSNRWGGEETQY
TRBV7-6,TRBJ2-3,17,ASSSRGLAGGYSTDTQY
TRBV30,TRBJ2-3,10,AWRGGSDTQY
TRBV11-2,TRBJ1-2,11,ASSSTGRYGYT
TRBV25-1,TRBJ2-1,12,ASSGRQTYNEQF
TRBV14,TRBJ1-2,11,ASSRGLFYGYT
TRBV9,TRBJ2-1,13,ASSVVGTGYNEQF
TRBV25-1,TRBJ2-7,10,ASRLDISEQY
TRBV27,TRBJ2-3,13,ASSSQGIGTDTQY
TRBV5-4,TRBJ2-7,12,ASSSGTGGYEQY
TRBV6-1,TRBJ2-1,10,ASSEVSTRQF
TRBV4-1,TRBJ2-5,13,ASSQATGGRETQY
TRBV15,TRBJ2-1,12,ATRNRESYNEQF